The next 7 T cell receptor beta chains were all read from a single sample in a study of blood T cell repertoires in COVID-19 (dated by TCRdb to the early 2020s). The library came from the immunoSEQ multiplex PCR assay. TCRdb re-hosts the immuneACCESS table, in-frame sequences only. Its copies lack some clones; in the studies checked, an unresolved V gene accounts for under half of them, and the cause for the rest is not known. This sample holds some 250,000 clones; approximately 83% were observed only once. The top ten constitute around 2.8% of the sample. The source material was peripheral blood. The receptors shown here come from a young woman who had recovered from COVID-19.

The V and J genes are TRBV9 and TRBJ2-1, with TRBD2 matching 7 bases. CDR1 is SGDLS and CDR2 is YYNGEE in the germline V gene. Trimming removed 0 bases from V and 4 bases from J; junction bases left unmatched: 4. The CDR3 extends over 15 amino acids. The CDR3 here is CASSVALAEYNEQFF. CDR3 coding DNA: TGTGCCAGCAGCGTAGCCCTAGCGGAGTACAATGAGCAGTTCTTC. The complete variable domain, with remaining parts taken from reference TRBV9 and TRBJ2-1, reads DSGVTQTPKHLITATGQRVTLRCSPRSGDLSVYWYQQSLDQGLQFLIQYYNGEERAKGNILERFSAQQFPDLHSELNLSSLELGDSALYFCASSVALAEYNEQFFGPGTRLTVL.

The chain carries TRBV10-2 and TRBJ1-2, with 8 bases fitting TRBD1. The V gene end was trimmed by 10 bases and the J gene end by 6 bases; junction bases not matched to a gene: 7. CDR1 and CDR2 from the germline V gene are WSHSY and SAAADI. The CDR3 loop spans 12 amino acids. The CDR3 protein is CAIDRGMNGYTF. CDR3 nucleotide sequence: TGCGCCATCGACAGGGGTATGAATGGCTACACCTTC.

This clone came up once. This chain joins TRBV9 and TRBJ1-2, with D possibly matching TRBD1 (6 bases). The CDR3 contains 14 residues. V was cut by 0 bases and J by 1 base, with 7 bases left in between. Germline values: CDR1 SGDLS, CDR2 YYNGEE. The CDR3 loop reads CASSVGTVNYGYTF. The CDR3 DNA reads as TGTGCCAGCAGCGTAGGGACAGTTAACTATGGCTACACCTTC. Looking up the rest from reference TRBV9 and TRBJ1-2 gives the full variable domain: DSGVTQTPKHLITATGQRVTLRCSPRSGDLSVYWYQQSLDQGLQFLIQYYNGEERAKGNILERFSAQQFPDLHSELNLSSLELGDSALYFCASSVGTVNYGYTFGSGTRLTVV.

The chain carries TRBV19 and TRBJ1-3; D unclear. The CDR3 has 13 amino acids. Germline V gene sequence: CDR1 LNHDA, CDR2 SQIVND (reference sequence). V lost 7 bases to trimming and J lost 0 bases, with 7 bases between them. Here the CDR3 reads CASIQYSGNTIYF. In DNA form, the CDR3 reads TGTGCCAGTATACAGTACTCTGGAAACACCATATATTTT.

The rearrangement uses TRBV9 and TRBJ1-4; no clear D. Germline V gene lookup returns CDR1 SGDLS and CDR2 YYNGEE. The germline V and J ends were trimmed by 0 bases and 6 bases, with 12 bases remaining between them. CDR3 length equals 15 residues. CDR3 nucleotides: TGTGCCAGCAGCGTAGGCAGTAACGGAGATGAAAAACTGTTTTTT. Its translation is CASSVGSNGDEKLFF.

The J gene is TRBJ2-2, the V gene TRBV19; D might be TRBD1 (6 bases). The germline gives CDR1 LNHDA, CDR2 SQIVND (reference sequence). This CDR3 has 16 residues. V dropped 5 bases and J dropped 0 bases, with 13 bases sitting between them. The CDR3: CASSGRGPPNTGELFF. Written as DNA, the CDR3 is TGTGCCAGTAGTGGCAGGGGTCCACCGAACACCGGGGAGCTGTTTTTT.

This clone appeared a few times. CDR3 in DNA: TGTGCCAGCAGCCCCCGGGCGGGGTCACCCCTCCACTTT. Its translation is CASSPRAGSPLHF. This chain links TRBV7-3 with TRBJ1-6; D gene ambiguous. CDR3 length: 13 residues. V gave up 5 bases and J gave up 10 bases, with 12 bases separating them. Germline-derived CDR1 and CDR2 are SGHTA and FQGTGA.